These T cell receptor beta chains were read from a single sample in a study of CD8 T cells in ankylosing spondylitis. TCRdb re-derived calls from the 5' RACE reads in MiXCR, one entry per CDR3 protein. The repertoire holds 800,000 to 900,000 distinct CDR3 sequences, over 9.5% seen once, with approximately 0.46% in the top ten. The specimen was blood, either unsorted or a sorted T cell fraction (not recorded which). These receptors originate from a male donor with ankylosing spondylitis. Both conserved end residues are part of each CDR3. Fields, in order: clone size, J gene, V gene, CDR3 length, D gene, CDR3 protein, CDR3 DNA. The D gene is left open where the match is weak. Expanded clones get a size class; other rows say once, few or many, or leave the size out.

clone_size: many
j_call: TRBJ2-1
v_call: TRBV7-2
cdr3_length: 16
d_call: TRBD2
cdr3_aa: CASSQWTSGGYNEQFF
cdr3_nt: TGTGCCAGCAGCCAGTGGACTAGCGGGGGTTACAATGAGCAGTTCTTC

clone_size: -
j_call: TRBJ1-2
v_call: TRBV5-1
cdr3_length: 16
d_call: -
cdr3_aa: CASSSPSGGAVYGYTF
cdr3_nt: TGCGCCAGCAGCTCCCCGAGCGGGGGCGCGGTCTATGGCTACACCTTC

clone_size: many
j_call: TRBJ1-2
v_call: TRBV6-5
cdr3_length: 16
d_call: TRBD1
cdr3_aa: CASSYIRTGGSYGYTF
cdr3_nt: TGTGCCAGCAGTTACATACGAACAGGGGGAAGTTATGGCTACACCTTC

clone_size: many
j_call: TRBJ2-2
v_call: TRBV10-3
cdr3_length: 14
d_call: -
cdr3_aa: CPGGAVKNTGELFF
cdr3_nt: TGTCCCGGGGGAGCTGTAAAGAACACCGGGGAGCTGTTTTTT

clone_size: few
j_call: TRBJ1-4
v_call: TRBV12-3/TRBV12-4
cdr3_length: 16
d_call: -
cdr3_aa: CASSSTGGGLKEKLFF
cdr3_nt: TGTGCCAGCAGTTCGACTGGGGGGGGGTTGAAAGAAAAACTGTTTTTT

clone_size: few
j_call: TRBJ2-1
v_call: TRBV18
cdr3_length: 18
d_call: -
cdr3_aa: CASSPRGRRGSSYNEQFF
cdr3_nt: TGTGCCAGCTCACCACGAGGTAGGCGGGGAAGCTCCTACAATGAGCAGTTCTTC

clone_size: -
j_call: TRBJ1-5
v_call: TRBV20-1
cdr3_length: 13
d_call: -
cdr3_aa: CSASGLFNQPQHF
cdr3_nt: TGCAGTGCTAGTGGACTGTTCAATCAGCCCCAGCATTTT

clone_size: many
j_call: TRBJ2-2
v_call: TRBV7-2
cdr3_length: 17
d_call: TRBD2
cdr3_aa: CASSFLSGSGFTGELFF
cdr3_nt: TGTGCCAGCAGCTTCCTTAGCGGGAGCGGGTTCACCGGGGAGCTGTTTTTT

clone_size: -
j_call: TRBJ2-1
v_call: TRBV6-1
cdr3_length: 15
d_call: -
cdr3_aa: CASSGARDFYNEQFF
cdr3_nt: TGTGCCAGCAGCGGGGCCCGGGACTTCTACAATGAGCAGTTCTTC

clone_size: few
j_call: TRBJ2-1
v_call: TRBV2
cdr3_length: 15
d_call: -
cdr3_aa: CASSFRAPDYNEQFF
cdr3_nt: TGTGCCAGCAGTTTCCGGGCCCCTGATTACAATGAGCAGTTCTTC

clone_size: few
j_call: TRBJ2-7
v_call: TRBV10-3
cdr3_length: 13
d_call: TRBD1
cdr3_aa: CAISGAGGNEQYF
cdr3_nt: TGTGCCATCAGCGGGGCAGGGGGCAATGAGCAGTACTTC

clone_size: few
j_call: TRBJ1-4
v_call: TRBV25-1
cdr3_length: 13
d_call: -
cdr3_aa: CASGRAANEKLFF
cdr3_nt: TGTGCCAGCGGCCGGGCTGCAAATGAAAAACTGTTTTTT

clone_size: few
j_call: TRBJ2-2
v_call: TRBV7-8
cdr3_length: 14
d_call: TRBD1
cdr3_aa: CASRWTGDAGELFF
cdr3_nt: TGTGCCAGCAGGTGGACAGGGGACGCCGGGGAGCTGTTTTTT

clone_size: few
j_call: TRBJ2-5
v_call: TRBV5-1
cdr3_length: 15
d_call: TRBD1
cdr3_aa: CASSLRTGSQETQYF
cdr3_nt: TGCGCCAGCAGCCTAAGGACAGGTAGTCAAGAGACCCAGTACTTC